Following are 23 T cell receptor beta chains from one sample sequenced in a study of shared clonotypes between healthy human individuals. The assay was immunoSEQ multiplex PCR, and TCRdb's table has in-frame clones only and misses some. The sample includes millions of clones, around nine tenths of them seen just once. The sample taken for sequencing was naive CD4+ T cells sorted from blood. Indicated subset: CD45RA+ positively selected. The receptors stem from a man aged 18 to 29 in good health.

The table lists this clone with a few counts. At one of its ends the junction is not consistent with the germline gene, which may arise from a read error. This chain connects TRBV20-1 to TRBJ1-2, with TRBD1 identical over 7 bases. Germline V gene data show CDR1 as DFQATT and CDR2 as SNEGSKA (reference sequence). CDR3 size: 11 residues. This chain's CDR3 is CSASPGTAQDF. The CDR3 coding sequence is TGCAGTGCGTCCCCTGGGACAGCCCAAGACTTC.

The chain uses TRBV11-2 and TRBJ1-4; D is unclear. This CDR3 spans 16 amino acids. The germline V and J ends were trimmed by 2 bases and 8 bases, with 18 bases remaining between them. Germline CDR1 is SGHAT and CDR2 is FQNNGV. CDR3 loop: CASSLSTAAGGEKLFF. CDR3 DNA sequence: TGTGCCAGCAGCTTAAGTACGGCAGCCGGAGGGGAAAAACTGTTTTTT. The complete variable domain, with remaining parts taken from reference TRBV11-2 and TRBJ1-4, reads EAGVAQSPRYKIIEKRQSVAFWCNPISGHATLYWYQQILGQGPKLLIQFQNNGVVDDSQLPKDRFSAERLKGVDSTLKIQPAKLEDSAVYLCASSLSTAAGGEKLFFGSGTQLSVL.

The J gene is TRBJ2-1, the V gene TRBV7-9; TRBD1 aligns across 8 bases. After removal of 6 bases from V and 0 bases from J, the junction contained 4 bases not matched to a gene. Germline lookup yields CDR1 SEHNR and CDR2 FQNEAQ (reference sequence). This CDR3 region has 15 residues. This chain's CDR3 is CASRPGQGSYNEQFF. CDR3 coding DNA: TGTGCCAGCAGACCCGGACAGGGCTCCTACAATGAGCAGTTCTTC.

The V and J genes are TRBV7-6 and TRBJ2-5; D unresolved. The V and J ends lost 1 base and 3 bases respectively, with 12 bases between them. Per the germline V gene, CDR1 is SGHVS and CDR2 is FNYEAQ. This CDR3 is built from 15 residues. This chain's CDR3 is CASSLGVGSKETQYF. The CDR3 bases are TGTGCCAGCAGCTTAGGGGTGGGGTCGAAAGAGACCCAGTACTTC.

The chain couples TRBV19 to TRBJ1-2, with TRBD1 matching over 8 bases. The length of the CDR3 is 15 residues. The germline gives CDR1 LNHDA, CDR2 SQIVND (reference sequence). Trimming removed 4 bases from V and 1 base from J; junction bases left unmatched: 5. The CDR3 reads CASSTGQGNNYGYTF. CDR3 bases: TGTGCCAGTAGTACCGGACAGGGAAATAACTATGGCTACACCTTC.

This chain joins TRBV7-2 and TRBJ1-4, with D possibly being TRBD1 (6 bases). This CDR3 is built from 15 residues. V dropped 6 bases and J dropped 2 bases, with 13 bases sitting between them. Germline loops: CDR1 SGHTA, CDR2 FQGNSA. CDR3 sequence: CASRRRGGTNEKLFF. CDR3 nucleotide sequence: TGTGCCAGCAGACGTAGAGGGGGTACTAATGAAAAACTGTTTTTT.

This chain joins TRBV7-6 and TRBJ2-3; 8 bases are a match to TRBD2. The V segment lost 3 bases and the J segment 4 bases; nucleotides outside the gene matches: 3. Germline V gene sequence: CDR1 SGHVS, CDR2 FNYEAQ. This CDR3 has 14 residues. CDR3 DNA sequence: TGTGCCAGCAGCTTGAGCGGGGGCCCAGATACGCAGTATTTT. It codes for CASSLSGGPDTQYF.

The chain couples TRBV7-9 to TRBJ2-5, with unresolved D. This CDR3 is 14 amino acids long. Germline lookup yields CDR1 SEHNR and CDR2 FQNEAQ (reference sequence). The V end lost 1 base, the J end lost 3 bases, and 9 bases lay between the germline ends. For the CDR3, the DNA is TGTGCCAGCAGCTTAGGGATTGGGGAAGAGACCCAGTACTTC. Its protein product is CASSLGIGEETQYF. Full variable domain (rest looked up from reference TRBV7-9 and TRBJ2-5): DTGVSQNPRHKITKRGQNVTFRCDPISEHNRLYWYRQTLGQGPEFLTYFQNEAQLEKSRLLSDRFSAERPKGSFSTLEIQRTEQGDSAMYLCASSLGIGEETQYFGPGTRLLVL.

The chain links TRBV5-6 to TRBJ2-5; 13 bases align to TRBD2. The CDR3 loop spans 17 amino acids. Germline V CDR1 and CDR2: SGHDT, YYEEEE. V was pared by 2 bases and J by 4 bases, with 8 bases of the junction left unmatched. Here the CDR3 reads CASSFGLAGVRGETQYF. The CDR3 bases are TGTGCCAGCAGCTTTGGACTAGCGGGAGTACGGGGAGAGACCCAGTACTTC.

The V call is TRBV6-5, the J call TRBJ1-5, with D maybe TRBD1 (5 bases). Germline V gives CDR1 MNHEY, CDR2 SVGAGI. V lost 6 bases and J lost 0, with 12 bases in between. The CDR3 totals 15 residues. The chain's CDR3 is CASSPRASSNQPQHF. The CDR3 DNA sequence: TGTGCCAGCAGCCCCAGGGCCAGTAGCAATCAGCCCCAGCATTTT.

V gene TRBV10-1 combines with J gene TRBJ2-7; either TRBD1 or TRBD2 may supply D (6 bases each). Germline CDR1 reads WNHNN; CDR2 reads SYGVQD (reference sequence). CDR3 size: 13 residues. Deletions cut 6 bases from V and 4 bases from J, with 13 bases between. The DNA of the CDR3 is TGCGCCAGCAGCTCGGGGGCGAGATACGAGCAGTACTTC. The encoded protein is CASSSGARYEQYF.

The rearrangement uses TRBV7-9 and TRBJ1-1; D is uncertain. CDR3 length equals 14 residues. The V and J ends lost 4 bases and 5 bases respectively, with 14 bases between them. Germline V lookup: CDR1 SEHNR, CDR2 FQNEAQ (reference sequence). Here the CDR3 DNA reads TGTGCCAGCAGCTACGACATCGGAGCTACTGAAGCTTTCTTT. Translating gives CASSYDIGATEAFF.

The rearrangement uses TRBV10-3 and TRBJ1-2; D perhaps matches TRBD1 (5 bases). Germline loops: CDR1 ENHRY, CDR2 SYGVKD. V dropped 7 bases and J dropped 0 bases, with 12 bases sitting between them. The CDR3 loop spans 14 amino acids. The CDR3 DNA reads as TGTGCCATCACTGCTACAGGATCTAACTATGGCTACACCTTC. Translation gives CAITATGSNYGYTF.

The rearrangement joins TRBV5-1 to TRBJ1-2; no firm D call. Trimming removed 4 bases at V and 3 bases at J, with 10 bases between. Germline assignment: CDR1 SGHRS and CDR2 YFSETQ. CDR3 size: 13 residues. The CDR3 DNA sequence: TGCGCCAGCAGCACACAAGAGGACTATGGCTACACCTTC. This encodes CASSTQEDYGYTF. Drawing the rest from reference TRBV5-1 and TRBJ1-2, the complete variable domain is KAGVTQTPRYLIKTRGQQVTLSCSPISGHRSVSWYQQTPGQGLQFLFEYFSETQRNKGNFPGRFSGRQFSNSRSEMNVSTLELGDSALYLCASSTQEDYGYTFGSGTRLTVV.

This clone was found once. This chain joins TRBV19 and TRBJ2-1, with 10 positions matching TRBD2. Germline-derived CDR1 and CDR2 are LNHDA and SQIVND (reference sequence). The CDR3 extends over 17 amino acids. After removal of 0 bases from V and 4 bases from J, the junction contained 6 bases not matched to a gene. The DNA for the CDR3 is TGTGCCAGTAGTATAGATCCGGCTAGCGGGAGATACAATGAGCAGTTCTTC. Translating it yields CASSIDPASGRYNEQFF. The full variable domain, its missing parts supplied by reference TRBV19 and TRBJ2-1, is DGGITQSPKYLFRKEGQNVTLSCEQNLNHDAMYWYRQDPGQGLRLIYYSQIVNDFQKGDIAEGYSVSREKKESFPLTVTSAQKNPTAFYLCASSIDPASGRYNEQFFGPGTRLTVL.

This chain joins TRBV19 and TRBJ2-2, with TRBD2 matching 7 bases. The CDR3 sequence is 14 residues long. The germline V gene encodes CDR1 LNHDA and CDR2 SQIVND (reference sequence). V gave up 9 bases and J gave up 4 bases; unmatched junction bases: 8. The CDR3 bases are TGTGCCAGCCTACGTGGGGGGGTCACCGGGGAGCTGTTTTTT. This codes for CASLRGGVTGELFF.

This sequence joins TRBV10-3 and TRBJ2-1, with TRBD2 matching over 13 bases. This CDR3 has 18 residues. Germline-derived CDR1 and CDR2 are ENHRY and SYGVKD. The junction had 11 bases not matched to a gene; V was cut back by 3 bases and J by 6 bases. The CDR3 DNA reads TGTGCCATCAGTGACCTAACTAGCGGGAGGGCTGGAGGCAATGAGCAGTTCTTC. As protein: CAISDLTSGRAGGNEQFF.

V gene TRBV11-2 combines with J gene TRBJ1-4; possible D gene TRBD1, 5 bases. V shed 3 bases and J shed 4 bases, with 12 bases lying between them. The CDR3 consists of 15 residues. From germline, CDR1 is SGHAT and CDR2 FQNNGV. CDR3 region: CASSLDTGFNEKLFF. In nucleotides, the CDR3 is TGTGCCAGCAGCTTGGACACAGGCTTTAATGAAAAACTGTTTTTT. The full variable domain, its missing parts supplied by reference TRBV11-2 and TRBJ1-4, is EAGVAQSPRYKIIEKRQSVAFWCNPISGHATLYWYQQILGQGPKLLIQFQNNGVVDDSQLPKDRFSAERLKGVDSTLKIQPAKLEDSAVYLCASSLDTGFNEKLFFGSGTQLSVL.

This chain joins TRBV12-5 and TRBJ1-1; D not resolved. This CDR3 has 14 residues. Germline V gives CDR1 LGHNT, CDR2 FRNRAP. Trimming left V 7 bases short and J 1 base short, with 13 bases between. The CDR3, as DNA: TGTGCTAGTGCCTTTTCCGCGGGGAACACTGAAGCTTTCTTT. It specifies CASAFSAGNTEAFF.

The chain couples TRBV4-1 to TRBJ2-7; D gene unclear. V lost 1 base and J 5 bases, leaving 21 bases between the germline ends. Per the germline V gene, CDR1 is MGHRA and CDR2 is YSYEKL. This CDR3 is 17 amino acids long. The CDR3 here is CASSQVMRLGFRDEQYF. Here the CDR3 DNA reads TGCGCCAGCAGCCAAGTTATGCGCTTGGGTTTCCGGGACGAGCAGTACTTC.

V gene TRBV7-9 combines with J gene TRBJ2-7; TRBD1 matches 8 bases. This CDR3 has 16 amino acids. Germline trimming cut 1 base from V and 2 bases from J; bases unmatched to any gene: 7. CDR1 and CDR2 (germline): SEHNR, FQNEAQ (reference sequence). This CDR3 reads CASSLVSATGAYEQYF. The CDR3 nucleotides read TGTGCCAGCAGCTTAGTTAGTGCGACAGGGGCCTACGAGCAGTACTTC.

J is TRBJ2-1 and V is TRBV4-3, with 15 bases identical to TRBD2. The CDR3 is 16 amino acids. Germline-derived CDR1 and CDR2 are LGHNA and YSLEER. Trimming removed 1 base from V and 9 bases from J; junction bases left unmatched: 4. For the CDR3, the DNA is TGCGCCAGCAGCCAAGGCCGGACTAGCGGGAGGGGTGAGCAGTTCTTC. Amino acid sequence: CASSQGRTSGRGEQFF.

The chain employs TRBV18 and TRBJ2-1; possible D gene TRBD2, 5 bases. Trimming stripped 3 bases from V and 0 bases from J, with 9 bases between. The CDR3 runs 15 residues. Germline V CDR1 and CDR2: KGHSH, LQKENI. Here the CDR3 reads CASSPRVSSYNEQFF. The CDR3 bases are TGTGCCAGCTCACCGAGGGTCAGCTCCTACAATGAGCAGTTCTTC.